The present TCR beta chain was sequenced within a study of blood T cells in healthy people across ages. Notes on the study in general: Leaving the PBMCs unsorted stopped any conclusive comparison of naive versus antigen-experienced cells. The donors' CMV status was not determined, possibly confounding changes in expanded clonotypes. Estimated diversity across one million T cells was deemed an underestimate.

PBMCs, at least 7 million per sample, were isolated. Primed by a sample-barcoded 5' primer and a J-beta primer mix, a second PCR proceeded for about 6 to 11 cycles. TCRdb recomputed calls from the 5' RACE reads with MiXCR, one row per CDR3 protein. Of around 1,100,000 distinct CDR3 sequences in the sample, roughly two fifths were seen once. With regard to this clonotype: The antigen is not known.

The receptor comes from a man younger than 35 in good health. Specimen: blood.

CDR3 residues: CASSVSGTNYGYTF. The DNA of the CDR3 is TGTGCCAGCAGTGTATCCGGGACCAACTATGGCTACACCTTC. The chain combines TRBV6-1 with TRBJ1-2, with D perhaps TRBD1 (5 bases). Trimming stripped 4 bases from V and 2 bases from J, with 11 bases between. CDR3 length: 14 residues. Germline values: CDR1 MNHNS, CDR2 SASEGT.